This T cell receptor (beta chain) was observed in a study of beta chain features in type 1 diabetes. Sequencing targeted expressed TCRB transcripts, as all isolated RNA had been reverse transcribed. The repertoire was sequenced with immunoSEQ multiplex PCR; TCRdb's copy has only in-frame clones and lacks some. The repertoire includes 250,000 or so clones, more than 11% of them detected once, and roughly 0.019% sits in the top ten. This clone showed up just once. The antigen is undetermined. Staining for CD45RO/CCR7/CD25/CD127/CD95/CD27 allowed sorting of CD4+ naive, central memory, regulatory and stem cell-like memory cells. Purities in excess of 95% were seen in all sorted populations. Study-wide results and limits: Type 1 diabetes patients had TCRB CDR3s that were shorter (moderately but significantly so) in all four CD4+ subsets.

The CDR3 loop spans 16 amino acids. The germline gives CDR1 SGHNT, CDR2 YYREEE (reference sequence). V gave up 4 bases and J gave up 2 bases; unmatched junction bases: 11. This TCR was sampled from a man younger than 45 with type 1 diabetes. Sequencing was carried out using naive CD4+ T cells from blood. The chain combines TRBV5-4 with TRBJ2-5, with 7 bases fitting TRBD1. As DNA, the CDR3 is TGTGCCAGCAGCCCAAGCGTTCCGGACAGGCAAGAGACCCAGTACTTC. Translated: CASSPSVPDRQETQYF.